The 6 T cell receptor beta chains presented below share a single source sample, sequenced in a study of cytomegalovirus exposure and HLA in healthy donors. The PCR made use of 60 Vbeta and 13 Jbeta primers. Some clones are missing from TCRdb's copy, which holds only in-frame ones; the method was immunoSEQ multiplex PCR. Of 150,000 or so clones detected, over 80% appear once; the ten largest clones hold over 4%. Sequencing was done on a sample of PBMCs. The receptors originated from a man over 45 in good health and CMV-seropositive.

The rearrangement uses TRBV5-1 and TRBJ2-5; 11 bases align to TRBD2. Matching the DNA end better, TRBJ2-7 makes the J call doubtful. Germline loops: CDR1 SGHRS, CDR2 YFSETQ. The CDR3 contains 18 residues. The chain's CDR3 is CASSLTGTSGTFSYEQYF. CDR3 sequence (DNA): TGCGCCAGCAGCTTAACCGGGACTAGCGGCACTTTTTCCTACGAGCAGTACTTC.

In DNA form, the CDR3 reads TGTGCCTGGTTCCCCAAACCCGGGACAGGGCACACTGAAGCTTTCTTT. Residues: CAWFPKPGTGHTEAFF. This chain joins TRBV30 and TRBJ1-1, with 9 bases fitting TRBD1. V lost 5 bases and J lost 3; bases outside the gene matches: 13. The CDR3 totals 16 residues. In germline, CDR1 is GTSNPN, CDR2 SVGIG (reference sequence).

This clone was found a few times. The chain links TRBV4-3 to TRBJ2-5; 11 bases fit TRBD2. With 1 base clipped from V and 0 bases from J, the junction kept 7 bases outside the gene matches. The CDR3 runs 18 residues. Germline V gives CDR1 LGHNA, CDR2 YSLEER. The CDR3 reads CASSQVPTSGGYQETQYF. The CDR3, as DNA: TGCGCCAGCAGCCAAGTCCCCACTAGCGGGGGATACCAAGAGACCCAGTACTTC.

Details on this clone: In the same sample, other DNA sequences code for this CDR3. The gene calls are TRBV30 and TRBJ2-5; 10 nucleotides agree with TRBD2. V lost 5 bases, J lost 2 bases, and 11 bases stayed unmatched. There are 16 residues in the CDR3. The germline CDR1 and CDR2 sequences are GTSNPN and SVGIG (reference sequence). In DNA, the CDR3 is TGTGCCTGGGCTCGGGGACTAGCGCCATCGCAAGAGACCCAGTACTTC. Its protein is CAWARGLAPSQETQYF. Combining the CDR3 with reference TRBV30 and TRBJ2-5 gives the whole variable domain SQTIHQWPATLVQPVGSPLSLECTVEGTSNPNLYWYRQAAGRGLQLLFYSVGIGQISSEVPQNLSASRPQDRQFILSSKKLLLSDSGFYLCAWARGLAPSQETQYFGPGTRLLVL.

The V call is TRBV27, the J call TRBJ2-7; D not certain. Trimming cost V 5 bases and J 4 bases, with 12 bases left between them. Germline loops: CDR1 MNHEY, CDR2 SMNVEV (reference sequence). The CDR3 is 13 amino acids. CDR3 nucleotides: TGTGCCAGCAGTCCCGCCCCGCGTTACGAGCAGTACTTC. Amino acid sequence: CASSPAPRYEQYF.

The chain recombines TRBV6-5 with TRBJ1-2; 8 bases map to TRBD1. This CDR3 spans 14 amino acids. Trimming cost V 2 bases and J 6 bases; bases outside gene matches: 5. Germline V gene sequence: CDR1 MNHEY, CDR2 SVGAGI. CDR3 bases: TGTGCCAGCAGTTACCTCAGACAGGGGCATGGCTACACCTTC. Its translation is CASSYLRQGHGYTF.